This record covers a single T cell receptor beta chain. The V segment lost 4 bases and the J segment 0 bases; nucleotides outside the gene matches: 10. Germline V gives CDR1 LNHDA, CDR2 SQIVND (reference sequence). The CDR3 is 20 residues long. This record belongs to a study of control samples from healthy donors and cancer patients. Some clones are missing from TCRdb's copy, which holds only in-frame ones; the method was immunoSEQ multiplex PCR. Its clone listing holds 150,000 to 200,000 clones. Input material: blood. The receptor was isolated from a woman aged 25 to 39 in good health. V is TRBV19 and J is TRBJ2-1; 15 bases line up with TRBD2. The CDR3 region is CASSNLGLAGGLSSYNEQFF. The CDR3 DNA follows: TGTGCCAGTAGTAACCTGGGACTAGCGGGGGGACTGAGCTCCTACAATGAGCAGTTCTTC. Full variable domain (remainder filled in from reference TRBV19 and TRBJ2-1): DGGITQSPKYLFRKEGQNVTLSCEQNLNHDAMYWYRQDPGQGLRLIYYSQIVNDFQKGDIAEGYSVSREKKESFPLTVTSAQKNPTAFYLCASSNLGLAGGLSSYNEQFFGPGTRLTVL.